This T cell receptor (beta chain) was observed in a study of T cell responses to AZD1222 COVID-19 vaccine. Whole-study context: Pooled samples include second doses given at about 4 or 12 weeks.

Study-level findings and limits: Dominant at 160-218 and 743-854, vaccine-associated CD4 TCRs also spanned spike. Spike-specific TCR breadth and depth were elevated following two AZD1222 doses. The donors showed a predominance of white British ancestry and of females, with possible underestimation of clonal diversity.

Points on this clone: The antigen remains unidentified.

Trimming took 5 bases from V and 6 from J; bases not matched to a gene: 8. There are 14 residues in the CDR3. The germline CDR1 and CDR2 sequences are MDHEN and SYDVKM. Assay used: immunoSEQ multiplex PCR; TCRdb lists only in-frame clones, some missing. The sample has 95,000 to 150,000 clones, approximately 85% seen once; the top ten hold around 6.2%. V gene TRBV28 combines with J gene TRBJ2-7; TRBD1 matches at 9 bases. Sequenced material: peripheral blood, taken on day 0 of AZD1222 vaccination. This receptor was taken from an adult in good health. Here the CDR3 DNA reads TGTGCCAGCAGTCCCCGGGACAGGGTAATCGAGCAGTACTTC. Protein: CASSPRDRVIEQYF.